This T cell receptor beta chain came from a study of a mutant IDH1 vaccine in newly diagnosed glioma. Worth noting for this clone: The antigen is undetermined.

With 2 bases removed from V and 2 bases from J, the gap between germline ends came to 19 bases. CDR1 and CDR2 (germline): LGHNT, FRNRAP. This CDR3 is built from 18 residues. This table comes from immunoSEQ multiplex PCR, and its TCRdb copy is limited to in-frame clones, with some not included. The sample carries some 33,000 clones, around 73% recorded once. As to time point: week 35, safety follow-up. The study gave 300 ug of mutant IDH1 20-mer peptide per vaccine dose, with topical imiquimod. The donors' diagnosis was new WHO grade 3 or 4 astrocytoma that was IDH1-mutant and ATRX-lost. The gene calls are TRBV12-5 and TRBJ2-4, with D tentatively TRBD1 (7 bases). The sample here was PBMCs, taken from a glioma patient whose treatment included an IDH1 peptide vaccine. This clonotype was sampled from a woman aged 40 to 55 with glioma. CDR3 loop: CASGLPTPGGRSKNIQYF. CDR3 coding DNA: TGTGCTAGTGGTTTGCCAACCCCAGGGGGGAGATCCAAAAACATTCAGTACTTC.